Shown below are 29 T cell receptor beta chains from a single sample sequenced in a study of blood T cell repertoires in COVID-19. Generated by immunoSEQ multiplex PCR, the TCRdb table keeps only in-frame clones and is missing some. The data hold more than 60,000 clones, with about 83% observed a single time. The sequenced sample consisted of peripheral blood. These receptors all come from a woman aged 80 or over with active or convalescent COVID-19.

The V and J genes are TRBV24-1 and TRBJ2-1, with TRBD2 matching over 10 bases. Germline V gene sequence: CDR1 KGHDR, CDR2 SFDVKD. With V trimmed by 5 bases and J by 8 bases, 8 bases remained unmatched. This CDR3 is 15 amino acids long. The CDR3 region is CATSGIAGGRDEQFF. CDR3 in DNA: TGTGCCACCAGTGGGATAGCGGGGGGCCGTGATGAGCAGTTCTTC.

The chain joins TRBV5-5 to TRBJ1-6; no clear D gene. This CDR3 has 12 amino acids. V gave up 0 bases and J gave up 11 bases, with 6 bases separating them. Germline loops: CDR1 SGHKS, CDR2 YYEKEE (reference sequence). In DNA form, the CDR3 reads TGTGCCAGCAGCTTGGGTATCGCACCCCTCCACTTT. Amino acids: CASSLGIAPLHF.

J is TRBJ2-4 and V is TRBV5-1; 8 bases are a match to TRBD2. CDR1 and CDR2 (germline): SGHRS, YFSETQ. V lost 5 bases and J lost 9; bases outside the gene matches: 16. The CDR3 runs to 16 residues. The CDR3 is CASSSAGTRGGSIQYF. CDR3 coding DNA: TGCGCCAGCAGTTCCGCCGGGACTAGAGGGGGGAGCATTCAGTACTTC.

CDR3 protein: CASSYGDSVNYGYTF. CDR3 nucleotides: TGTGCCAGCAGTTACGGGGACAGTGTTAACTATGGCTACACCTTC. The chain couples TRBV6-5 to TRBJ1-2; 7 nucleotides agree with TRBD1. Per germline, CDR1 MNHEY and CDR2 SVGAGI. The V and J ends lost 2 bases and 1 base, in that order; junction bases with no gene match: 4. This CDR3 region has 15 residues.

The genes are TRBV7-2 and TRBJ2-1; possibly TRBD2 for D (6 bases). The germline V gene encodes CDR1 SGHTA and CDR2 FQGNSA. Trimming removed 3 bases at V and 7 bases at J, with 13 bases between. The CDR3 is 14 amino acids. CDR3: CASSFLRTTNEQFF. Written as DNA, the CDR3 is TGTGCCAGCAGCTTTCTCCGGACTACGAATGAGCAGTTCTTC.

This chain joins TRBV6-2 or TRBV6-3 and TRBJ1-2; D possibly corresponds to TRBD1 (5 bases). V lost 5 bases and J lost 4, with 11 bases in between. Germline V lookup: CDR1 MNHEY, CDR2 SVGEGT. This CDR3 comprises 13 residues. The DNA of the CDR3 is TGTGCCAGCAGTAACCAGGGTTCCTATGGCTACACCTTC. Translating gives CASSNQGSYGYTF.

The chain employs TRBV18 and TRBJ2-7; D is possibly TRBD1 (7 bases). Trimming removed 5 bases from V and 3 bases from J, with 17 bases in between. The CDR3 has 15 residues. Germline V gene lookup returns CDR1 KGHSH and CDR2 LQKENI. The CDR3 coding sequence is TGTGCCAGCTCAACCCAGGGGGGAACCGGCTACGAGCAGTACTTC. Amino acid sequence: CASSTQGGTGYEQYF.

This clone appeared once. CDR3: CASSTWTGDNEKLFF. The CDR3 DNA is TGTGCCAGCAGCACTTGGACAGGGGATAATGAAAAACTGTTTTTT. V is TRBV3-1 (or the pseudogene TRBV3-2) and J is TRBJ1-4, with 9 bases aligning to TRBD1. J was trimmed by 4 bases and V by 5 bases; bases with no gene match: 5. The CDR3 is 15 amino acids. CDR1 and CDR2 (germline): LGHDT, YNNKEL (reference sequence).

The V gene is TRBV3-1 (or the pseudogene TRBV3-2), the J gene TRBJ1-2, with 7 nucleotides matching TRBD1. V lost 1 base to trimming and J lost 8 bases; unmatched junction nucleotides: 13. This CDR3 is built from 16 residues. Germline assignment: CDR1 LGHDT and CDR2 YNNKEL (reference sequence). The chain's CDR3 is CASSQALVTGVEGYTF. The CDR3 DNA follows: TGTGCCAGCAGCCAAGCTCTAGTCACAGGGGTGGAGGGCTACACCTTC.

CDR3 in DNA: TGTGCCAGCAGCAAAGGTAATAGGGAAGGGACAGAGGGTAATGAGCAGTTCTTC. Its translation: CASSKGNREGTEGNEQFF. V is TRBV21-1 and J is TRBJ2-1; the listed D gene, TRBD1, was not tested against the DNA. TRBV21-1 is a pseudogene locus. The CDR3 extends over 18 amino acids.

In this sample, this clone turned up once. The rearrangement joins TRBV7-8 to TRBJ1-5; D may be TRBD1 (5 bases). Trimming cost V 4 bases and J 2 bases, with 12 bases left between them. From germline, CDR1 is SGHVS and CDR2 FQNEAQ. The CDR3 totals 15 residues. The CDR3 DNA sequence: TGTGCCAGCAGCTCCCAAGCGGGACGCAATCAGCCCCAGCATTTT. Its protein product is CASSSQAGRNQPQHF.

In its sample, this clone was seen once. The rearrangement joins TRBV10-3 to TRBJ2-7; the D gene is possibly TRBD1 (5 bases). Trimming cost V 8 bases and J 6 bases, with 17 bases left between them. CDR1 ENHRY and CDR2 SYGVKD come from the germline V gene. The CDR3 consists of 13 residues. The CDR3 sequence is CAIRLQDGSEQYF. The CDR3 DNA follows: TGTGCCATCCGATTACAGGATGGAAGCGAGCAGTACTTC.

This chain joins TRBV3-1 (or the pseudogene TRBV3-2) and TRBJ2-5, with a weak D call TRBD2 (6 bases). The CDR3 runs 15 residues. The V gene lost 0 bases and the J gene lost 7 bases, with 15 bases spanning the gap. The V gene's germline CDR1 is LGHDT and CDR2 YNNKEL (reference sequence). The CDR3 sequence: CASSQDWRAWGTQYF. The CDR3 DNA reads TGTGCCAGCAGCCAAGACTGGAGGGCCTGGGGGACCCAGTACTTC.

V gene TRBV2 combines with J gene TRBJ1-6, with D perhaps TRBD1 (6 bases). CDR1 and CDR2 from the germline V gene are SNHLY and FYNNEI. This CDR3 contains 13 residues. V shed 8 bases and J shed 7 bases, with 12 bases lying between them. The DNA of the CDR3 is TGTGCCAGCCTAGGACAGAAGAATTCACCCCTCCACTTT. Translation: CASLGQKNSPLHF.

This clone was seen a few times. V is TRBV7-2 and J is TRBJ1-3; D not resolved. This CDR3 region has 17 residues. Germline V lookup: CDR1 SGHTA, CDR2 FQGNSA. Trimming removed 5 bases from V and 0 bases from J, with 17 bases in between. The CDR3 coding sequence is TGTGCCAGCAGCCCTACAAGCGGACGCCGCTCTGGAAACACCATATATTTT. Protein: CASSPTSGRRSGNTIYF.

V usage is TRBV7-2 and J usage is TRBJ1-2, with D possibly TRBD1 on 5 matching bases. V lost 2 bases to trimming and J lost 4 bases, with 11 bases between them. This CDR3 contains 14 residues. Germline-derived CDR1 and CDR2 are SGHTA and FQGNSA. The CDR3 reads CASSLFGGFYGYTF. The CDR3 DNA reads as TGTGCCAGCAGCTTATTTGGGGGGTTCTATGGCTACACCTTC. The full variable domain, completed using reference TRBV7-2 and TRBJ1-2, is GAGVSQSPSNKVTEKGKDVELRCDPISGHTALYWYRQSLGQGLEFLIYFQGNSAPDKSGLPSDRFSAERTGGSVSTLTIQRTQQEDSAVYLCASSLFGGFYGYTFGSGTRLTVV.

DNA for the CDR3: TGTGCCAGTAGACCCGAGACAGAAAACTATGGCTACACCTTC. Protein: CASRPETENYGYTF. The chain employs TRBV19 and TRBJ1-2; tentative D call: TRBD1 (5 bases). Germline V gene lookup returns CDR1 LNHDA and CDR2 SQIVND (reference sequence). The CDR3 has 14 residues. The V end was cut by 6 bases, the J end by 2 bases, with 13 bases between.

This clone has a handful of counts. The chain joins TRBV7-2 to TRBJ1-2; D is perhaps TRBD1 (6 bases). Trimming left V 1 base short and J 4 bases short, with 13 bases between. The CDR3 has 15 amino acids. The V gene's germline CDR1 is SGHTA and CDR2 FQGNSA. For the CDR3, the DNA is TGTGCCAGCAGCTTAGGTTTTACAGGGCTCTATGGCTACACCTTC. Protein sequence: CASSLGFTGLYGYTF.

V usage is TRBV19 and J usage is TRBJ1-2, with D possibly TRBD1 on 5 matching bases. Germline V lookup: CDR1 LNHDA, CDR2 SQIVND (reference sequence). The CDR3 is made up of 13 amino acids. Trimming took off 6 bases at V and 4 bases at J, with 12 bases between the two ends. CDR3 coding DNA: TGTGCCAGTAGCCCTTTGGGGGGCTATGGCTACACCTTC. Its protein is CASSPLGGYGYTF. Full variable domain (outside the CDR3, taken from reference TRBV19 and TRBJ1-2): DGGITQSPKYLFRKEGQNVTLSCEQNLNHDAMYWYRQDPGQGLRLIYYSQIVNDFQKGDIAEGYSVSREKKESFPLTVTSAQKNPTAFYLCASSPLGGYGYTFGSGTRLTVV.

The CDR3 here is CASSVAGINYGYTF. Here the CDR3 DNA reads TGTGCCAGCAGCGTAGCCGGGATTAACTATGGCTACACCTTC. The chain employs TRBV9 and TRBJ1-2; no firm D call. V dropped 0 bases and J dropped 1 base, with 7 bases sitting between them. The CDR3 spans 14 residues. CDR1 and CDR2 from the germline V gene are SGDLS and YYNGEE.

The gene calls are TRBV12-3 or TRBV12-4 and TRBJ2-7; tentative D call: TRBD1 (6 bases). V dropped 6 bases and J dropped 0 bases, with 9 bases sitting between them. The CDR3 length is 13 residues. The CDR3 DNA reads as TGTGCCAGCAGCAGGGGTAGCTCCTACGAGCAGTACTTC. This translates into CASSRGSSYEQYF.

The chain combines TRBV19 with TRBJ2-2, with 11 bases lining up with TRBD2. CDR3 length: 17 residues. Germline CDR1 reads LNHDA; CDR2 reads SQIVND (reference sequence). The CDR3 DNA reads TGTGTCACCCAGGGGGCTAGCGGGAGGTGGTACACCGGGGAGCTGTTTTTT. As protein: CVTQGASGRWYTGELFF.

The chain is built from TRBV29-1 and TRBJ2-5, with TRBD2 matching 11 bases. Per the germline V gene, CDR1 is SQVTM and CDR2 is ANQGSEA. This CDR3 has 12 residues. J lost 9 bases, V lost 6 bases, and 6 bases had no gene match. The CDR3 DNA sequence: TGCAGCGTGGGGACTAGCGGTGGGGCCCAGTACTTC. Encoded protein: CSVGTSGGAQYF. The full variable domain, in which reference TRBV29-1 and TRBJ2-5 provide the parts outside the CDR3, is SAVISQKPSRDICQRGTSLTIQCQVDSQVTMMFWYRQQPGQSLTLIATANQGSEATYESGFVIDKFPISRPNLTFSTLTVSNMSPEDSSIYLCSVGTSGGAQYFGPGTRLLVL.

The chain has TRBV15 and TRBJ2-3, with D unresolved. V was pared by 6 bases and J by 4 bases, with 11 bases between. Germline CDR1 is LNHNV and CDR2 is YYDKDF (reference sequence). The CDR3 covers 13 residues. The CDR3 nucleotides read TGTGCCACCAGAATGTTATCTTCAGATACGCAGTATTTT. This gives the protein CATRMLSSDTQYF.

J is TRBJ1-2 and V is TRBV6-5; D may be TRBD1 (6 bases). The CDR3 totals 14 residues. CDR1 and CDR2 (germline): MNHEY, SVGAGI. Deletions cut 8 bases from V and 3 bases from J, with 16 bases between. The CDR3 sequence is CASGRAGVDYGYTF. CDR3 coding DNA: TGTGCCAGCGGGAGGGCAGGGGTTGACTATGGCTACACCTTC.

V gene TRBV10-3 combines with J gene TRBJ1-5, with D possibly being TRBD1 (5 bases). The CDR3 is 16 amino acids. Germline V gene lookup returns CDR1 ENHRY and CDR2 SYGVKD. Trimming removed 2 bases at V and 7 bases at J, with 18 bases between. In DNA, the CDR3 is TGTGCCATCAGTGAGGCCCGTGGGCAGGGCTTACAGCCCCAGCATTTT. As protein: CAISEARGQGLQPQHF.

This clone was seen a single time. The J gene is TRBJ1-1, the V gene TRBV28; D may be TRBD1 (5 bases). The germline CDR1 and CDR2 sequences are MDHEN and SYDVKM. The CDR3 loop spans 14 amino acids. Trimming took off 4 bases at V and 0 bases at J, with 9 bases between the two ends. The CDR3 DNA follows: TGTGCCAGCAGTTCTGGGGGGATGAACACTGAAGCTTTCTTT. Its translation is CASSSGGMNTEAFF.

The chain recombines TRBV7-2 with TRBJ2-5, with TRBD1 matching 11 bases. V lost 5 bases and J lost 5; bases outside the gene matches: 7. The CDR3 sequence is 15 residues long. The V gene's germline CDR1 is SGHTA and CDR2 FQGNSA. CDR3 in amino acids: CASSATGTGGETQYF. As DNA, the CDR3 is TGTGCCAGCAGCGCGACCGGGACAGGGGGTGAGACCCAGTACTTC.

The CDR3 reads CASSSQGPRNSPLHF. In nucleotides, the CDR3 is TGCGCCAGCAGCTCCCAGGGGCCGCGGAATTCACCCCTCCACTTT. The rearrangement joins TRBV5-1 to TRBJ1-6; D is possibly TRBD1 (6 bases). Germline lookup yields CDR1 SGHRS and CDR2 YFSETQ. The CDR3 loop spans 15 amino acids. The ends were cut back, 3 bases at V and 7 bases at J, with 14 bases in the middle. The variable domain in full, with the rest retrieved from reference TRBV5-1 and TRBJ1-6, is KAGVTQTPRYLIKTRGQQVTLSCSPISGHRSVSWYQQTPGQGLQFLFEYFSETQRNKGNFPGRFSGRQFSNSRSEMNVSTLELGDSALYLCASSSQGPRNSPLHFGNGTRLTVT.